The present T cell receptor (beta chain) was sequenced within a study of cytomegalovirus exposure and HLA in healthy donors. Findings of the study overall: A later analysis reportedly found fewer N-insertions in an Asian-associated ancestry cluster than the roughly 680-donor mean.

The germline gives CDR1 MDHEN, CDR2 SYDVKM. Trimming left V 2 bases short and J 7 bases short, with 11 bases between. The CDR3 contains 13 residues. The PCR was carried out with 60 Vbeta primers and 13 Jbeta primers. The repertoire was sequenced with immunoSEQ multiplex PCR; TCRdb's copy has only in-frame clones and lacks some. This sample has approximately 170,000 clones; 60% to 85% occur once, and the top ten carry around 7%. Of note for this clone: Its target is not known.

The clonotype was recovered from a middle-aged woman in good health and CMV-seropositive. The chain carries TRBV28 and TRBJ1-2, with D possibly being TRBD1 (5 bases). The sequencing sample was made of PBMCs. The CDR3 DNA reads TGTGCCAGCAGTTTACGGGGGAGGAGTGGCTACACCTTC. Residues: CASSLRGRSGYTF.